The 27 T cell receptor beta chains listed next were all sequenced from one sample in a study of control samples from healthy donors and cancer patients. Profiled with immunoSEQ multiplex PCR; TCRdb holds only in-frame clones, not every one. The sample contains about 170,000 clones, roughly 95% of which appear only once. Material for sequencing was blood. Every receptor here comes from a woman aged 60-75 years in good health.

The gene calls are TRBV6-4 and TRBJ1-1; D gene ambiguous. This CDR3 comprises 13 residues. Germline V gene data show CDR1 as MRHNA and CDR2 as SNTAGT. V was shortened by 6 bases and J by 1 base, with 9 bases between the two germline ends. The CDR3 DNA reads as TGTGCCAGCAGGATGGACGGGAACACTGAAGCTTTCTTT. Protein sequence: CASRMDGNTEAFF.

The CDR3 DNA follows: TGCGCCAGCAGCCAAGGGCAGGGGGCCACTGAAGCTTTCTTT. It yields the protein CASSQGQGATEAFF. V gene TRBV4-3 combines with J gene TRBJ1-1, with 8 bases aligning to TRBD1. The CDR3 covers 14 residues. CDR1 is LGHNA and CDR2 is YSLEER in the germline V gene. The junction had 2 bases not matched to a gene; V was cut back by 1 base and J by 4 bases.

V is TRBV7-8 and J is TRBJ2-7; 14 nucleotides match TRBD2. This CDR3 is 19 amino acids long. V was pared by 4 bases and J by 2 bases, with 13 bases of the junction left unmatched. The germline gives CDR1 SGHVS, CDR2 FQNEAQ. In DNA form, the CDR3 reads TGTGCCAGCAGCTCACTAAGATCCGGGACTAGCGGGGGACCCTACGAGCAGTACTTC. Translation: CASSSLRSGTSGGPYEQYF.

The chain recombines TRBV18 with TRBJ1-3; D unclear. V was pared by 3 bases and J by 0 bases, with 18 bases between. Germline-derived CDR1 and CDR2 are KGHSH and LQKENI. The CDR3 loop spans 18 amino acids. In DNA, the CDR3 is TGTGCCAGCTCACCTTGGGGAGTGGGCACCGACTCTGGAAACACCATATATTTT. Amino acids: CASSPWGVGTDSGNTIYF.

The gene calls are TRBV6-2 or TRBV6-3 and TRBJ2-1; D call uncertain. Germline-derived CDR1 and CDR2 are MNHEY and SVGEGT. The CDR3 consists of 14 residues. V lost 2 bases, J lost 7 bases, and 12 bases lay in between. The chain's CDR3 is CASSYLLWENEQFF. For the CDR3, the DNA is TGTGCCAGCAGTTACCTACTGTGGGAAAATGAGCAGTTCTTC.

This chain links TRBV19 with TRBJ2-5, with TRBD2 matching 7 bases. Looked up from germline, CDR1 is LNHDA and CDR2 is SQIVND (reference sequence). The CDR3 runs 15 residues. With 7 bases clipped from V and 5 bases from J, the junction kept 13 bases outside the gene matches. In nucleotides, the CDR3 is TGTGCCAGTAAACAAAGGTCATCAGCGGGGGAGACCCAGTACTTC. It translates to CASKQRSSAGETQYF.

The chain combines TRBV3-1 (or the pseudogene TRBV3-2) with TRBJ2-1, with 9 positions matching TRBD1. Germline lookup yields CDR1 LGHDT and CDR2 YNNKEL (reference sequence). This CDR3 has 15 residues. Trimming at V came to 6 bases and at J to 7 bases, leaving 10 bases not matched to a gene. The CDR3 reads CASSIGTGLCNEQFF. The DNA of the CDR3 is TGTGCCAGCAGTATCGGGACAGGGCTATGTAATGAGCAGTTCTTC.

This clone was seen only a few times. This chain uses TRBV12-3 or TRBV12-4 with TRBJ1-2; maybe TRBD1 (5 bases). CDR3 length: 13 residues. V shed 5 bases and J shed 2 bases, with 9 bases lying between them. In DNA, the CDR3 is TGTGCCAGCAGTCGCAGGGAGAACTATGGCTACACCTTC. This gives the protein CASSRRENYGYTF.

The table lists this clone with a count of one. V gene TRBV29-1 combines with J gene TRBJ2-5; 9 bases map to TRBD1. The germline CDR1 and CDR2 sequences are SQVTM and ANQGSEA. V dropped 6 bases and J dropped 2; count of bases not matched to a gene: 10. The CDR3 has 15 residues. CDR3 region: CSVHKEGQGQETQYF. CDR3 DNA: TGCAGCGTACACAAGGAGGGACAGGGACAAGAGACCCAGTACTTC.

The chain combines TRBV5-6 with TRBJ2-2, with D perhaps TRBD1 (5 bases). This CDR3 spans 16 amino acids. V lost 4 bases, J lost 3 bases, and 16 bases lay in between. CDR1 and CDR2 from the germline V gene are SGHDT and YYEEEE. This CDR3 reads CASSLTVLVDTGELFF. Here the CDR3 DNA reads TGTGCCAGCAGCCTGACAGTCCTAGTCGACACCGGGGAGCTGTTTTTT.

This clone was counted a single time. The CDR3 region is CASSQDELTDLYGYTF. The CDR3 DNA reads as TGCGCCAGCAGCCAAGATGAATTGACCGACCTCTATGGCTACACCTTC. V and J are TRBV4-3 and TRBJ1-2; D uncertain. The CDR3 loop spans 16 amino acids. Looked up from germline, CDR1 is LGHNA and CDR2 is YSLEER. Trimming removed 0 bases at V and 4 bases at J, with 15 bases between.

The genes are TRBV9 and TRBJ1-6, with D hard to call. From germline, CDR1 is SGDLS and CDR2 YYNGEE. V lost 0 bases and J lost 5, with 21 bases in between. The CDR3 loop spans 19 amino acids. The DNA of the CDR3 is TGTGCCAGCAGCGTAGGCGCTCCTGGCCTCGTGGCAGATAATTCACCCCTCCACTTT. Translation: CASSVGAPGLVADNSPLHF.

This rearrangement joins TRBV6-2 or TRBV6-3 to TRBJ1-1; weak D call: TRBD1 (6 bases). CDR1 MNHEY and CDR2 SVGEGT come from the germline V gene. The germline V and J ends were trimmed by 0 bases and 4 bases, with 9 bases remaining between them. This CDR3 has 14 amino acids. CDR3 sequence: CASSYSRGGTEAFF. The CDR3 DNA reads TGTGCCAGCAGTTACTCGAGAGGGGGCACTGAAGCTTTCTTT.

This clone was found once. The chain links TRBV10-1 to TRBJ1-2; the D gene is possibly TRBD1 (5 bases). CDR3 length: 16 residues. The V end lost 8 bases, the J end lost 5 bases, and 24 bases lay between the germline ends. Germline lookup yields CDR1 WNHNN and CDR2 SYGVQD (reference sequence). The CDR3 loop is CASPSLGQGPSYGYTF. The CDR3 nucleotides read TGCGCCAGCCCTTCGCTGGGGCAGGGTCCCTCATATGGCTACACCTTC.

The chain combines TRBV12-2 with TRBJ1-5; no check of the table's D call, TRBD1, against the DNA was made. TRBV12-2 corresponds to a pseudogene. This CDR3 is 21 amino acids long. CDR3 nucleotide sequence: TGTGCAAGTCGCCACCCCGATACCTTCTGGACGCGAACGACAGGGTATCAGCCCCAGCATTTT. This codes for CASRHPDTFWTRTTGYQPQHF.

V usage is TRBV7-9 and J usage is TRBJ1-2; the match to TRBD1 covers 10 bases. This CDR3 has 16 residues. V gave up 5 bases and J gave up 4 bases; unmatched junction bases: 10. CDR1 is SEHNR, CDR2 FQNEAQ, per germline (reference sequence). CDR3: CASSLDKRDRGYGYTF. The CDR3 DNA follows: TGTGCCAGCAGCCTGGACAAGCGGGACAGGGGCTATGGCTACACCTTC.

This rearrangement joins TRBV30 to TRBJ1-6, with D possibly matching TRBD1 (5 bases). The germline V and J ends were trimmed by 3 bases and 5 bases, with 17 bases remaining between them. The CDR3 contains 16 residues. Germline CDR1 and CDR2: GTSNPN and SVGIG (reference sequence). In DNA form, the CDR3 reads TGTGCCTGGAGACAAGCAACAGGCCTAAATAATTCACCCCTCCACTTT. It yields the protein CAWRQATGLNNSPLHF.

This chain uses TRBV12-3 or TRBV12-4 with TRBJ1-5; D is unresolved. V lost 0 bases to trimming and J lost 6 bases, with 3 bases between them. This CDR3 is built from 12 residues. CDR3 in amino acids: CASSLAGQPQHF. The CDR3 bases are TGTGCCAGCAGTTTAGCGGGTCAGCCCCAGCATTTT.

The V gene is TRBV7-8, the J gene TRBJ1-2; 12 bases match TRBD1. Germline V gene sequence: CDR1 SGHVS, CDR2 FQNEAQ. J was trimmed by 0 bases and V by 4 bases; bases with no gene match: 9. The CDR3 has 18 residues. CDR3 nucleotides: TGTGCCAGCAGCTCGTGGGACAGGGGGCTACTAGCTAACTATGGCTACACCTTC. It yields the protein CASSSWDRGLLANYGYTF.

This chain connects TRBV7-2 to TRBJ1-1; D is ambiguous. Between the trimmed V and J ends, which lost 5 bases and 6 bases, there was a span of 16 bases. Germline V gives CDR1 SGHTA, CDR2 FQGNSA. This CDR3 has 14 amino acids. The CDR3 here is CASSILLRNAEAFF. CDR3 nucleotide sequence: TGTGCCAGCAGCATCCTACTCAGAAACGCTGAAGCTTTCTTT. Filled out from reference TRBV7-2 and TRBJ1-1, the complete variable domain reads GAGVSQSPSNKVTEKGKDVELRCDPISGHTALYWYRQSLGQGLEFLIYFQGNSAPDKSGLPSDRFSAERTGGSVSTLTIQRTQQEDSAVYLCASSILLRNAEAFFGQGTRLTVV.

The chain is built from TRBV9 and TRBJ1-4; no definite D call. Germline CDR1 SGDLS, CDR2 YYNGEE. This CDR3 region has 14 residues. V was pared by 2 bases and J by 8 bases, with 13 bases between. This CDR3 is CASSVGWAEEKLFF. The CDR3 DNA reads TGTGCCAGCAGCGTGGGTTGGGCAGAAGAAAAACTGTTTTTT.

The genes are TRBV19 and TRBJ1-4; 7 bases agree with TRBD1. Per the germline V gene, CDR1 is LNHDA and CDR2 is SQIVND (reference sequence). The CDR3 has 14 amino acids. J lost 4 bases, V lost 4 bases, and 3 bases had no gene match. Here the CDR3 reads CASSSGQVNEKLFF. The CDR3 DNA sequence: TGTGCCAGTAGTAGCGGACAGGTTAATGAAAAACTGTTTTTT.

The rearrangement joins TRBV11-1 to TRBJ1-2; D not certain. CDR1 is SGHAT, CDR2 FQDESV, per germline (reference sequence). The CDR3 spans 14 residues. The V and J ends lost 1 base and 0 bases respectively, with 6 bases between them. The CDR3 bases are TGTGCCAGCAGCTTAGTTTCGGCTAACTATGGCTACACCTTC. It is translated as CASSLVSANYGYTF.

V is TRBV4-3 and J is TRBJ1-3, with D uncertain. This CDR3 is built from 18 residues. The germline V and J ends were trimmed by 0 bases and 1 base, with 16 bases remaining between them. Germline CDR1 is LGHNA and CDR2 is YSLEER. CDR3 sequence: CASSQDLARTTSGNTIYF. The CDR3 bases are TGCGCCAGCAGCCAAGACCTCGCCAGGACGACTTCTGGAAACACCATATATTTT.

This chain connects TRBV7-8 to TRBJ2-5; perhaps D is TRBD1 or TRBD2 (5 bases each). This CDR3 has 15 amino acids. Germline lookup yields CDR1 SGHVS and CDR2 FQNEAQ. The V end lost 5 bases, the J end lost 2 bases, and 15 bases lay between the germline ends. CDR3 nucleotides: TGTGCCAGCAGCAGGACGGGACGGTATCAAGAGACCCAGTACTTC. Its translation is CASSRTGRYQETQYF. Supplemented by reference TRBV7-8 and TRBJ2-5, the full variable domain reads GAGVSQSPRYKVAKRGQDVALRCDPISGHVSLFWYQQALGQGPEFLTYFQNEAQLDKSGLPSDRFFAERPEGSVSTLKIQRTQQEDSAVYLCASSRTGRYQETQYFGPGTRLLVL.

V and J are TRBV6-5 and TRBJ1-6; perhaps TRBD1 as D (6 bases). V lost 6 bases to trimming and J lost 7 bases, with 13 bases between them. CDR1 and CDR2 (germline): MNHEY, SVGAGI. The CDR3 length is 14 residues. The CDR3 DNA follows: TGTGCCAGCAGGGTTGGACAGACAAATTCACCCCTCCACTTT. Translation gives CASRVGQTNSPLHF.

V is TRBV6-2 or TRBV6-3 and J is TRBJ1-2, with no clear D. Trimming left V 5 bases short and J 5 bases short, with 12 bases between. Germline V lookup: CDR1 MNHEY, CDR2 SVGEGT. There are 13 residues in the CDR3. In DNA form, the CDR3 reads TGTGCCAGCAGTCGACTATTGATATATGGCTACACCTTC. It is translated as CASSRLLIYGYTF.